Following are 27 T cell receptor beta chains from one sample sequenced in a study of response to subunit inactivated influenza vaccine. TCRdb re-derived calls from the RT-PCR reads in MiXCR, one entry per CDR3 protein. The sample contains about 500,000 distinct CDR3 sequences, approximately 16% of which appear only once. This specimen was CD4+ T cells sorted from PBMCs, taken roughly 24 months after vaccination. These receptors all stem from a man aged 50-75 years who received an inactivated influenza vaccine.

The chain links TRBV5-1 to TRBJ2-7; TRBD1 might be the D (6 bases). The germline V and J ends were trimmed by 7 bases and 3 bases, with 17 bases remaining between them. Germline-derived CDR1 and CDR2 are SGHRS and YFSETQ. The CDR3 loop spans 14 amino acids. The CDR3 DNA sequence: TGCGCCAGCGGCCCCGGACAGACCAACTACGAGCAGTACTTC. It translates to CASGPGQTNYEQYF.

The J gene is TRBJ2-2, the V gene TRBV5-1, with D unclear. The CDR3 covers 14 residues. V was shortened by 1 base and J by 6 bases, with 10 bases between the two germline ends. Germline values: CDR1 SGHRS, CDR2 YFSETQ. The CDR3 region is CASSLPQIPGELFF. The CDR3 DNA reads as TGCGCCAGCAGCTTGCCCCAGATCCCCGGGGAGCTGTTTTTT.

The J gene is TRBJ1-5, the V gene TRBV2, with D possibly matching TRBD1 (6 bases). Trimming took off 2 bases at V and 3 bases at J, with 11 bases between the two ends. CDR3 length: 15 residues. CDR1 and CDR2 (germline): SNHLY, FYNNEI. CDR3 nucleotides: TGTGCCAGCAGTGAAACAGGGAGTCCCAATCAGCCCCAGCATTTT. This codes for CASSETGSPNQPQHF.

This clonotype was counted only a few times. The chain carries TRBV4-3 and TRBJ1-1; 7 nucleotides agree with TRBD1. Germline lookup yields CDR1 LGHNA and CDR2 YSLEER. The CDR3 is 15 residues long. V lost 1 base, J lost 1 base, and 3 bases stayed unmatched. The CDR3 coding sequence is TGCGCCAGCAGCCAAGCCGACAGGGCGAACACTGAAGCTTTCTTT. Translating it yields CASSQADRANTEAFF.

V and J are TRBV7-8 and TRBJ1-5, with 11 bases lining up with TRBD1. Trimming removed 2 bases from V and 5 bases from J; junction bases left unmatched: 8. This CDR3 is 17 amino acids long. CDR1 is SGHVS, CDR2 FQNEAQ, per germline. The DNA for the CDR3 is TGTGCCAGCAGCTTATACAGTCGGACAGGGGGCCATCAGCCCCAGCATTTT. It is translated as CASSLYSRTGGHQPQHF.

This clonotype was detected a few times. J is TRBJ1-4 and V is TRBV20-1; D not certain. The CDR3 loop spans 11 amino acids. Germline CDR1 reads DFQATT; CDR2 reads SNEGSKA (reference sequence). V lost 3 bases and J 8 bases, leaving 7 bases between the germline ends. Here the CDR3 reads CSASIREKLFF. CDR3 coding DNA: TGCAGTGCTAGTATTCGAGAAAAACTGTTTTTT.

This clonotype occurred a few times. This chain connects TRBV29-1 to TRBJ2-1, with 7 bases aligning to TRBD1. CDR1 is SQVTM, CDR2 ANQGSEA, per germline. The CDR3 spans 12 residues. The ends lost 3 bases at V and 8 bases at J; junction bases unmatched: 4. CDR3 DNA sequence: TGCAGCGTTGATTGGACAGGATATGAGCAGTTCTTC. This translates into CSVDWTGYEQFF.

The chain joins TRBV7-3 to TRBJ2-1; 11 nucleotides match TRBD2. CDR1 and CDR2 from the germline V gene are SGHTA and FQGTGA. The CDR3 is 16 amino acids. Trimming at V came to 5 bases and at J to 10 bases, leaving 13 bases not matched to a gene. The CDR3 coding sequence is TGTGCCAGCAGCCTCCTGGGAACTAGCGGGAGCGGGGAGCAGTTCTTC. It encodes CASSLLGTSGSGEQFF.

The chain combines TRBV5-1 with TRBJ1-6, with 8 bases matching TRBD1. V was pared by 2 bases and J by 8 bases, with 6 bases of the junction left unmatched. From germline, CDR1 is SGHRS and CDR2 YFSETQ. The CDR3 has 15 amino acids. CDR3 protein: CASSFRGQIDSPLHF. Here the CDR3 DNA reads TGCGCCAGCAGCTTCAGGGGGCAGATTGATTCACCCCTCCACTTT.

This clonotype was observed a few times. The rearrangement uses TRBV5-1 and TRBJ2-1; TRBD2 matches at 11 bases. Germline values: CDR1 SGHRS, CDR2 YFSETQ. The V segment lost 4 bases and the J segment 2 bases; nucleotides outside the gene matches: 8. The CDR3 sequence is 17 residues long. CDR3 sequence: CASSAIWTSGPYNEQFF. For the CDR3, the DNA is TGCGCCAGCAGCGCCATATGGACTAGCGGGCCCTACAATGAGCAGTTCTTC.

The chain links TRBV6-1 to TRBJ2-7; D is undetermined. CDR1 and CDR2 (germline): MNHNS, SASEGT. This CDR3 is built from 16 residues. The V end was cut by 6 bases, the J end by 2 bases, with 20 bases between. CDR3 sequence: CASRTERMAPTYEQYF. CDR3 DNA: TGTGCCAGCAGAACGGAACGGATGGCGCCGACCTACGAGCAGTACTTC.

This chain joins TRBV18 and TRBJ2-7, with 7 bases matching TRBD1. The germline V gene has CDR1 KGHSH and CDR2 LQKENI. The CDR3 covers 16 residues. V shed 2 bases, J shed 3 bases, and the junction held 10 bases outside the gene matches. The CDR3 bases are TGTGCCAGCTCACCATACGCCGGGACAGACTTCTACGAGCAGTACTTC. This codes for CASSPYAGTDFYEQYF. The complete variable domain, with remaining parts taken from reference TRBV18 and TRBJ2-7, reads NAGVMQNPRHLVRRRGQEARLRCSPMKGHSHVYWYRQLPEEGLKFMVYLQKENIIDESGMPKERFSAEFPKEGPSILRIQQVVRGDSAAYFCASSPYAGTDFYEQYFGPGTRLTVT.

This clonotype has a handful of counts. The chain links TRBV15 to TRBJ2-1; no clear D. Trimming cost V 0 bases and J 7 bases, with 13 bases left between them. Germline CDR1 reads LNHNV; CDR2 reads YYDKDF (reference sequence). CDR3 length: 15 residues. CDR3 sequence reads: CATSRDLPARNEQFF. The CDR3 DNA sequence: TGTGCCACCAGCAGAGATTTACCAGCGCGGAATGAGCAGTTCTTC.

The chain uses TRBV6-1 and TRBJ1-3; D call uncertain. The germline V gene has CDR1 MNHNS and CDR2 SASEGT. V was cut by 2 bases and J by 0 bases, with 11 bases left in between. The CDR3 has 16 residues. CDR3 region: CASSERGPVSGNTIYF. As DNA, the CDR3 is TGTGCCAGCAGTGAACGTGGGCCAGTCTCTGGAAACACCATATATTTT.

The genes are TRBV29-1 and TRBJ1-1, with a tentative D call TRBD1 (5 bases). From germline, CDR1 is SQVTM and CDR2 ANQGSEA. Deletions cut 3 bases from V and 5 bases from J, with 10 bases between. The CDR3 spans 12 residues. The DNA of the CDR3 is TGCAGCGTTGAGGGGGGGTTTACTGAAGCTTTCTTT. Protein sequence: CSVEGGFTEAFF. Drawing the rest from reference TRBV29-1 and TRBJ1-1, the complete variable domain is SAVISQKPSRDICQRGTSLTIQCQVDSQVTMMFWYRQQPGQSLTLIATANQGSEATYESGFVIDKFPISRPNLTFSTLTVSNMSPEDSSIYLCSVEGGFTEAFFGQGTRLTVV.

The gene calls are TRBV5-5 and TRBJ1-5; D unclear. V was cut by 4 bases and J by 0 bases, with 20 bases left in between. CDR3 size: 18 residues. Germline loops: CDR1 SGHKS, CDR2 YYEKEE (reference sequence). CDR3 in amino acids: CASSTTRPNPISNQPQHF. As DNA, the CDR3 is TGTGCCAGCAGCACCACAAGACCCAACCCTATTAGCAATCAGCCCCAGCATTTT.

The genes are TRBV6-2 or TRBV6-3 and TRBJ2-7; D is unresolved. Germline loops: CDR1 MNHEY, CDR2 SVGEGT. Deletions cut 7 bases from V and 4 bases from J, with 8 bases between. CDR3 length: 11 amino acids. As DNA, the CDR3 is TGTGCCAGCACCAACCAATACGAGCAGTACTTC. Residues: CASTNQYEQYF.

The chain has TRBV12-1 and TRBJ2-1; TRBD2, as called in the table, went unchecked against the DNA. TRBV12-1 is recorded as a pseudogene. This CDR3 spans 14 amino acids. The CDR3: CASSSSGRSNEQFF. In DNA, the CDR3 is TGTGCCAGCAGCTCTTCCGGGAGGTCCAATGAGCAGTTCTTC.

V and J are TRBV20-1 and TRBJ2-7; no clear D gene. The germline V gene has CDR1 DFQATT and CDR2 SNEGSKA (reference sequence). V was shortened by 0 bases and J by 3 bases, with 6 bases between the two germline ends. This CDR3 contains 12 residues. Written as DNA, the CDR3 is TGCAGTGCTAGAGACCACAGCTACGAGCAGTACTTC. It yields the protein CSARDHSYEQYF.

The V call is TRBV6-5, the J call TRBJ1-1; no clear D gene. There are 15 residues in the CDR3. The germline CDR1 and CDR2 sequences are MNHEY and SVGAGI. Trimming took off 2 bases at V and 4 bases at J, with 14 bases between the two ends. The CDR3 bases are TGTGCCAGCAGTTACAGCCAGGCAGCGGTCACTGAAGCTTTCTTT. This codes for CASSYSQAAVTEAFF.

The chain carries TRBV30 and TRBJ2-5; possibly TRBD1 or TRBD2 for D (5 bases each). With 4 bases removed from V and 5 bases from J, the gap between germline ends came to 17 bases. CDR1 is GTSNPN and CDR2 is SVGIG in the germline V gene (reference sequence). The CDR3 runs 14 residues. CDR3 coding DNA: TGTGCCTGGACCCCCACCTTCAGGGACGAGACCCAGTACTTC. Translating gives CAWTPTFRDETQYF.

This clonotype was picked up a small number of times. This CDR3 is CASSPGTTREQYF. In DNA form, the CDR3 reads TGTGCCAGCAGTCCTGGGACAACACGGGAGCAGTACTTC. The chain employs TRBV3-1 and TRBJ2-7; D perhaps matches TRBD1 (6 bases). This CDR3 is 13 amino acids long. The germline V gene has CDR1 LGHDT and CDR2 YNNKEL (reference sequence). The V gene lost 6 bases and the J gene lost 7 bases, with 16 bases spanning the gap.

The chain combines TRBV10-2 with TRBJ2-1, with D possibly being TRBD2 (6 bases). Trimming stripped 8 bases from V and 4 bases from J, with 12 bases between. The CDR3 has 13 amino acids. The germline V gene encodes CDR1 WSHSY and CDR2 SAAADI. CDR3 loop: CASGGFLYNEQFF. The DNA for the CDR3 is TGCGCCAGCGGGGGGTTTTTGTACAATGAGCAGTTCTTC.

Only a few counts were recorded for this clonotype. This chain joins TRBV7-9 and TRBJ1-1; D not certain. The CDR3 loop spans 13 amino acids. V was trimmed by 3 bases and J by 1 base, leaving 6 bases between them. Per germline, CDR1 SEHNR and CDR2 FQNEAQ (reference sequence). CDR3 DNA sequence: TGTGCCAGCAGCTTGGAAGCGAACACTGAAGCTTTCTTT. This gives the protein CASSLEANTEAFF.

This clonotype has ten or more counts. V is TRBV11-2 and J is TRBJ2-7; 7 bases line up with TRBD2. The CDR3 length is 16 residues. The trim removed 3 bases at V and 4 bases at J, leaving 12 bases unmatched. The germline CDR1 and CDR2 sequences are SGHAT and FQNNGV. For the CDR3, the DNA is TGTGCCAGCAGCTTTGGGGCGGGAGTTTCTCCTTACGAGCAGTACTTC. It is translated as CASSFGAGVSPYEQYF.

This chain joins TRBV18 and TRBJ1-1; D might be TRBD1 (5 bases). V shed 6 bases and J shed 3 bases, with 14 bases lying between them. The CDR3 extends over 14 amino acids. Germline V gene sequence: CDR1 KGHSH, CDR2 LQKENI. CDR3: CASSIRRGDTEAFF. As DNA, the CDR3 is TGTGCCAGCTCCATCAGACGAGGGGACACTGAAGCTTTCTTT.

This clonotype came up a few times. The J gene is TRBJ1-5, the V gene TRBV19; unclear D gene. Between the trimmed V and J ends, which lost 5 bases and 9 bases, there was a span of 14 bases. Germline values: CDR1 LNHDA, CDR2 SQIVND (reference sequence). The CDR3 spans 13 residues. Here the CDR3 reads CASSERAGLPQHF. CDR3 nucleotides: TGTGCCAGTAGTGAGAGGGCCGGGCTGCCCCAGCATTTT.